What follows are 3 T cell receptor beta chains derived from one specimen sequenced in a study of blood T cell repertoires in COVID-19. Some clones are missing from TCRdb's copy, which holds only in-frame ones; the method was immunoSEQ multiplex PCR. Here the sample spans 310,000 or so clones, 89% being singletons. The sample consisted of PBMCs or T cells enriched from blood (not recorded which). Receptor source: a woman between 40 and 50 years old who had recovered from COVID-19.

The CDR3 is CACRQGAIEKLFF. The CDR3 coding sequence is TGTGCCTGTCGACAGGGGGCTATAGAAAAACTGTTTTTT. The chain employs TRBV28 and TRBJ1-4, with 10 bases lining up with TRBD1. CDR1 MDHEN and CDR2 SYDVKM come from the germline V gene. The CDR3 covers 13 residues. J gave up 8 bases and V 11 bases, and 8 bases lay outside the gene matches.

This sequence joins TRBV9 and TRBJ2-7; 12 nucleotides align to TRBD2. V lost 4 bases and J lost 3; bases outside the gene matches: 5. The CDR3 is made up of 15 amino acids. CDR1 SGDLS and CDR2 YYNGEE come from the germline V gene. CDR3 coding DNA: TGTGCCAGCAGCTCTAGCGGGGGGGCTGGCTACGAGCAGTACTTC. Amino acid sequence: CASSSSGGAGYEQYF. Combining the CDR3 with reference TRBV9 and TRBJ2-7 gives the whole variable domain DSGVTQTPKHLITATGQRVTLRCSPRSGDLSVYWYQQSLDQGLQFLIQYYNGEERAKGNILERFSAQQFPDLHSELNLSSLELGDSALYFCASSSSGGAGYEQYFGPGTRLTVT.

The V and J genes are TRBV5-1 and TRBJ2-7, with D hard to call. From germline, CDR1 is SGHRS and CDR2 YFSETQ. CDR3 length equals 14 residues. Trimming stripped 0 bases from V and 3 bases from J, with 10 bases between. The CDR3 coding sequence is TGCGCCAGCAGCTTGGCCTACGGAGACTACGAGCAGTACTTC. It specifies CASSLAYGDYEQYF.